The next 19 T cell receptor beta chains were all read from a single sample in a study of T cells expressing NK-cell markers. One entry per CDR3 protein, without DNA, is what TCRdb gives after re-calling the 5' RACE reads. This table lists some 500,000 distinct CDR3 sequences. Sequenced sample: blood T cells: a sorted CD56 or NKG2C T cell subset, CD4+ or CD8+ T cells, or bulk PBMC T cells (not recorded which). Source of these receptors: a woman between 50 and 59 years old in good health.

The rearrangement uses TRBV5-6 and TRBJ1-2. This CDR3 comprises 11 residues. The germline V gene has CDR1 SGHDT and CDR2 YYEEEE. This chain's CDR3 is CASSSLSGYTF.

The chain uses TRBV15 and TRBJ2-1. The CDR3 is 16 amino acids. The V gene's germline CDR1 is LNHNV and CDR2 YYDKDF (reference sequence). CDR3 residues: CATSRGWESSYNEQFF.

The chain uses TRBV4-1 and TRBJ2-3; TCRdb reports TRBD2, a call that lacks DNA to check it against. The germline gives CDR1 MGHRA, CDR2 YSYEKL. The CDR3 has 16 amino acids. The CDR3 reads CASSQGPAGVGDTQYF.

The V call is TRBV10-2, the J call TRBJ2-7; TCRdb proposes TRBD2, but this gene call is untestable without DNA. CDR3 length equals 14 residues. CDR1 is WSHSY and CDR2 is SAAADI in the germline V gene. The CDR3 loop reads CASSDSGSSYEQYF.

V and J are TRBV5-1 and TRBJ2-1; TCRdb selects TRBD1, and the lack of DNA leaves this call unchecked. The CDR3 runs 17 residues. Germline V gives CDR1 SGHRS, CDR2 YFSETQ. CDR3 residues: CASSSNLQGISYNEQFF.

V and J are TRBV29-1 and TRBJ2-1; checking the TCRdb D call of TRBD2 is not possible without DNA. The CDR3 extends over 18 amino acids. Germline V gene data show CDR1 as SQVTM and CDR2 as ANQGSEA. The CDR3: CSAEVGLAGGPIYNEQFF.

This sequence joins TRBV5-1 and TRBJ2-2; TCRdb's D call, TRBD1, is unchecked because there is no DNA. Germline-derived CDR1 and CDR2 are SGHRS and YFSETQ. The CDR3 contains 14 residues. This chain's CDR3 is CASRPGYRTGELFF.

J is TRBJ2-5 and V is TRBV29-1; the D gene TCRdb calls, TRBD2, cannot be checked with no DNA. CDR3 length: 14 residues. From germline, CDR1 is SQVTM and CDR2 ANQGSEA. CDR3: CSVEEGLASETQYF.

This chain joins TRBV7-8 and TRBJ1-1. CDR3 size: 14 residues. The germline V gene encodes CDR1 SGHVS and CDR2 FQNEAQ. The CDR3 reads CATTQRLLNTEAFF.

V and J are TRBV4-1 and TRBJ1-1; TCRdb's D call of TRBD1 is untestable without DNA. The CDR3 sequence is 16 residues long. Germline V gives CDR1 MGHRA, CDR2 YSYEKL. The CDR3 region is CASSLQTGNMNTEAFF.

The rearrangement links TRBV4-2 to TRBJ2-2; the TCRdb call, TRBD2, lacks DNA for checking. Looked up from germline, CDR1 is LGHNA and CDR2 is YNFKEQ. The CDR3 consists of 16 residues. The CDR3: CASSQDPSGTSGELFF.

The chain links TRBV6-2 or TRBV6-3 to TRBJ2-3. The CDR3 loop spans 11 amino acids. Germline V gene data show CDR1 as MNHEY and CDR2 as SVGEGT. The CDR3 loop reads CASGIIDTQYF.

The chain uses TRBV20-1 and TRBJ1-2; TCRdb indicates TRBD1, and absent DNA this call remains unverified. This CDR3 is built from 16 residues. Per the germline V gene, CDR1 is DFQATT and CDR2 is SNEGSKA (reference sequence). CDR3 in amino acids: CSAHPGGQPYAYGYTF.

CDR3: CASSLYGGLSYNEQFF. This chain links TRBV12-3 or TRBV12-4 with TRBJ2-1; TCRdb names TRBD2, which stays unverified in the absence of DNA. The CDR3 contains 16 residues.

The chain combines TRBV30 with TRBJ1-5; no DNA is available, so the TRBD1 call from TCRdb remains unchecked. Germline values: CDR1 GTSNPN, CDR2 SVGIG (reference sequence). The CDR3 covers 13 residues. The CDR3 protein is CAWSRGEGQPQHF.

The chain recombines TRBV5-1 with TRBJ2-1; TCRdb names TRBD2, which stays unverified in the absence of DNA. Germline V gene data show CDR1 as SGHRS and CDR2 as YFSETQ. CDR3 size: 16 residues. The CDR3 region is CASSSTQGLRNNEQFF.

The chain has TRBV20-1 and TRBJ2-1; the TCRdb D gene call, TRBD1, has no DNA to confirm it. Germline V lookup: CDR1 DFQATT, CDR2 SNEGSKA (reference sequence). CDR3 length: 14 amino acids. The CDR3 here is CSARRDRGRYEQFF.

The genes are TRBV6-1 and TRBJ1-2. CDR1 is MNHNS, CDR2 SASEGT, per germline. This CDR3 contains 13 residues. CDR3: CASSERGSYGYTF.

The chain employs TRBV7-9 and TRBJ1-1; TCRdb indicates TRBD1, and absent DNA this call remains unverified. The CDR3 extends over 12 amino acids. The germline CDR1 and CDR2 sequences are SEHNR and FQNEAQ (reference sequence). CDR3 amino acids: CASTGGATEAFF.